This T cell receptor beta chain was identified in a study of blood T cell repertoires in COVID-19. Study background: Acute and convalescent COVID-19 specimens originated in the United States, Italy and Spain.

The repertoire was sequenced with immunoSEQ multiplex PCR; TCRdb's copy has only in-frame clones and lacks some. Among under 250,000 clones listed, about 85% were seen once. Trimming removed 0 bases from V and 6 bases from J, with 8 bases in between. The CDR3 is 12 amino acids. The germline CDR1 and CDR2 sequences are GTSNPN and SVGIG (reference sequence). This rearrangement joins TRBV30 to TRBJ1-1; maybe TRBD1 (6 bases). Sequencing was carried out using PBMCs or T cells enriched from blood (not recorded which). The receptor was isolated from a man in his thirties or forties who had recovered from COVID-19. The CDR3, as DNA: TGTGCCTGGAGTGTACAGGGCCCTGAAGCTTTCTTT. This gives the protein CAWSVQGPEAFF. Full variable domain (remainder filled in from reference TRBV30 and TRBJ1-1): SQTIHQWPATLVQPVGSPLSLECTVEGTSNPNLYWYRQAAGRGLQLLFYSVGIGQISSEVPQNLSASRPQDRQFILSSKKLLLSDSGFYLCAWSVQGPEAFFGQGTRLTVV.